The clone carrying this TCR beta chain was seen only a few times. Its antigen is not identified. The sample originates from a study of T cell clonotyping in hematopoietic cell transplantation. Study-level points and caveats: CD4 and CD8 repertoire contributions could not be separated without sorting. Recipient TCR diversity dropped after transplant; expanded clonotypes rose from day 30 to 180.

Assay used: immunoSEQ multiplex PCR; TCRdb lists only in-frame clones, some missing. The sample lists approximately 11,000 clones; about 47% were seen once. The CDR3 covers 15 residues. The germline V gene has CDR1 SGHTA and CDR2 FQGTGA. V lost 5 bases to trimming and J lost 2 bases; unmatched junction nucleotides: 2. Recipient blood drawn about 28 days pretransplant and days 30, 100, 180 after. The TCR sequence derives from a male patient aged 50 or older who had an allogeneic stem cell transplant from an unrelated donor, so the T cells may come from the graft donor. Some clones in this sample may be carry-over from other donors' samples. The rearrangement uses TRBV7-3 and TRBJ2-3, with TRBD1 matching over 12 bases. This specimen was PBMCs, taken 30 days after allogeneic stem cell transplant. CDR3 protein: CASSPGQGATDTQYF. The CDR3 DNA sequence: TGTGCCAGCAGCCCGGGACAGGGGGCCACAGATACGCAGTATTTT.